The 10 T cell receptor beta chains reported below all come from one sample, sequenced in a study of T cell repertoires in cytomegalovirus infection. TCRdb recomputed calls from the reads with MiXCR, one row per CDR3 protein. The sample carries roughly 200,000 distinct CDR3 sequences, less than 9.5% recorded once. The sample consisted of PBMCs. Every receptor here comes from a human donor in good health (CMV status not recorded). Some clones in this sample may be carry-over from other donors' samples.

Note on this clonotype: It may be a read error: a sequence one base away is much more abundant. This chain connects TRBV7-2 to TRBJ2-1; no reliable D call. Per germline, CDR1 SGHTA and CDR2 FQGNSA. The CDR3 contains 11 residues. V lost 8 bases, J lost 6 bases, and 8 bases lay in between. The CDR3 DNA follows: TGTGCCAGCCCCCAGTTCAATGAGCAGTTCTTC. Residues: CASPQFNEQFF.

The sample holds a few counts of this clonotype. The rearrangement joins TRBV20-1 to TRBJ2-7, with TRBD2 identical over 10 bases. Per germline, CDR1 DFQATT and CDR2 SNEGSKA (reference sequence). Trimming removed 5 bases from V and 7 bases from J; junction bases left unmatched: 11. This CDR3 spans 14 amino acids. This CDR3 reads CSAAGLAGVGEQYF. DNA of the CDR3: TGCAGTGCTGCTGGGCTAGCGGGGGTCGGGGAGCAGTACTTC.

The chain joins TRBV5-6 to TRBJ1-2; D unclear. Germline V gives CDR1 SGHDT, CDR2 YYEEEE. With 1 base removed from V and 5 bases from J, the gap between germline ends came to 6 bases. The CDR3 covers 12 residues. The CDR3 sequence is CASSLLGYGYTF. For the CDR3, the DNA is TGTGCCAGCAGCTTGTTGGGTTATGGCTACACCTTC.

This clonotype was counted many times. This chain connects TRBV11-2 to TRBJ1-5, with D hard to call. Per the germline V gene, CDR1 is SGHAT and CDR2 is FQNNGV. The CDR3 has 13 amino acids. Trimming removed 2 bases at V and 3 bases at J, with 5 bases between. The CDR3, as DNA: TGTGCCAGCAGCTTAAGCCTCAATCAGCCCCAGCATTTT. Translated, it gives CASSLSLNQPQHF.

This sequence joins TRBV28 and TRBJ2-1, with 9 bases identical to TRBD1. Germline trimming cut 6 bases from V and 2 bases from J; bases unmatched to any gene: 8. This CDR3 contains 16 residues. Per the germline V gene, CDR1 is MDHEN and CDR2 is SYDVKM. CDR3: CASRLTQGAAYNEQFF. In DNA form, the CDR3 reads TGTGCCAGCAGGTTAACACAGGGGGCGGCCTACAATGAGCAGTTCTTC. The complete variable domain, with remaining parts taken from reference TRBV28 and TRBJ2-1, reads DVKVTQSSRYLVKRTGEKVFLECVQDMDHENMFWYRQDPGLGLRLIYFSYDVKMKEKGDIPEGYSVSREKKERFSLILESASTNQTSMYLCASRLTQGAAYNEQFFGPGTRLTVL.

This clonotype was seen many times. The chain employs TRBV7-8 and TRBJ2-1; 16 bases are shared with TRBD2. CDR1 is SGHVS, CDR2 FQNEAQ, per germline. The CDR3 runs 19 residues. J was trimmed by 0 bases and V by 7 bases; bases with no gene match: 9. The chain's CDR3 is CASTAGGLAGGSSYNEQFF. CDR3 bases: TGTGCCAGCACCGCCGGGGGACTAGCGGGGGGGAGCTCCTACAATGAGCAGTTCTTC. The full variable domain, with the rest looked up from reference TRBV7-8 and TRBJ2-1, is GAGVSQSPRYKVAKRGQDVALRCDPISGHVSLFWYQQALGQGPEFLTYFQNEAQLDKSGLPSDRFFAERPEGSVSTLKIQRTQQEDSAVYLCASTAGGLAGGSSYNEQFFGPGTRLTVL.

In its sample, this clonotype was seen many times. As DNA, the CDR3 is TGCGCCAGCAGCCAAGATCTAGCGGGAGTGGGGCAAGCCAAAAACATTCAGTACTTC. Its translation: CASSQDLAGVGQAKNIQYF. This chain connects TRBV4-1 to TRBJ2-4, with 10 bases lining up with TRBD2. Trimming cost V 0 bases and J 0 bases; bases outside gene matches: 8. The germline V gene encodes CDR1 MGHRA and CDR2 YSYEKL. This CDR3 spans 19 amino acids.

At least ten counts were recorded for this clonotype. This chain connects TRBV5-6 to TRBJ2-1; no reliable D call. The CDR3 length is 15 residues. The V end lost 4 bases, the J end lost 5 bases, and 16 bases lay between the germline ends. Germline loops: CDR1 SGHDT, CDR2 YYEEEE. Written as DNA, the CDR3 is TGTGCCAGCAGCCCCGGCTGGGGAAACGACAATGAGCAGTTCTTC. Its translation: CASSPGWGNDNEQFF.

Ten or more counts support this clonotype. The chain has TRBV7-8 and TRBJ1-5; the D is unclear. V was shortened by 4 bases and J by 1 base, with 11 bases between the two germline ends. The CDR3 has 15 amino acids. CDR1 SGHVS and CDR2 FQNEAQ come from the germline V gene. The chain's CDR3 is CASSSTGPSNQPQHF. The CDR3 nucleotides read TGTGCCAGCAGCTCTACGGGTCCGAGCAATCAGCCCCAGCATTTT.

Ten or more counts support this clonotype. The genes are TRBV14 and TRBJ2-3; 9 bases line up with TRBD1. CDR1 is SGHDN and CDR2 is FVKESK in the germline V gene. The J segment lost 2 bases and the V segment lost 5 bases, leaving 5 bases of the junction unmatched. The CDR3 covers 15 residues. CDR3 residues: CASSVRDRATDTQYF. The CDR3 DNA follows: TGTGCCAGCAGCGTCCGGGACAGGGCCACAGATACGCAGTATTTT.